What follows are 25 T cell receptor beta chains derived from one specimen sequenced in a study of T-cell reconstitution after alpha-beta-depleted transplantation in children. As it was prepared, the TCRbeta library received unique molecular identifiers. TCRdb ran MiXCR on the PCR reads and lists one entry per CDR3 protein. The profile covers approximately 500,000 distinct CDR3 sequences, with about 11% appearing a single time and approximately 2% taken by the ten largest. Sequencing used PBMCs, obtained before TCRalphabeta/CD19-depleted stem cell transplant. The receptors come from a child aged 2 to 10 with inherited bone marrow failure, due to receive a stem cell transplant.

V and J are TRBV19 and TRBJ1-2; TRBD1 matches 7 bases. The V gene's germline CDR1 is LNHDA and CDR2 SQIVND (reference sequence). V shed 8 bases, J shed 10 bases, and the junction held 19 bases outside the gene matches. The CDR3 runs 15 residues. The CDR3 sequence: CASPVWRQGVMNYTF. The CDR3 DNA sequence: TGTGCCAGTCCAGTTTGGCGTCAGGGGGTGATGAACTACACCTTC.

As regards this clonotype: This may be a read error, as it is one base from a much larger clone. The chain combines TRBV10-3 with TRBJ2-6; 11 positions match TRBD1. The V gene's germline CDR1 is ENHRY and CDR2 SYGVKD. This CDR3 has 16 amino acids. The CDR3 loop reads CAINKDRGPGASVLTF. DNA of the CDR3: TGTGCCATCAACAAGGACAGGGGGCCCGGGGCCAGCGTCCTGACTTTC.

With regard to this clonotype: A much larger clone lies a single base off, so this may be a read error. V and J are TRBV24-1 and TRBJ2-1; 10 positions match TRBD2. From germline, CDR1 is KGHDR and CDR2 SFDVKD. Losses at the gene ends were 4 bases for V and 8 bases for J; bases not matched to a gene: 10. The CDR3 loop spans 16 amino acids. The CDR3 DNA is TGTGCCACCAGTGACCGTAGCGGGAGGCAATACGATGAGCAGTTCTTC. This sequence encodes CATSDRSGRQYDEQFF.

This clonotype was seen many times. The chain employs TRBV29-1 and TRBJ2-3, with 8 bases lining up with TRBD2. The CDR3 consists of 13 residues. Germline values: CDR1 SQVTM, CDR2 ANQGSEA. J lost 2 bases, V lost 7 bases, and 5 bases had no gene match. The CDR3 DNA reads TGCAGCGGTAGCGGGACTTACACAGATACGCAGTATTTT. Its translation is CSGSGTYTDTQYF.

This clonotype appeared a few times. The chain is built from TRBV27 and TRBJ2-7; 15 bases line up with TRBD2. The V gene end was trimmed by 4 bases and the J gene end by 3 bases; junction bases not matched to a gene: 7. Germline V CDR1 and CDR2: MNHEY, SMNVEV (reference sequence). This CDR3 is 17 amino acids long. This chain's CDR3 is CASSSRTSGREYYEQYF. The CDR3 nucleotides read TGTGCCAGCAGTTCCCGGACTAGCGGGAGGGAGTACTACGAGCAGTACTTC.

This clonotype was counted ten times or more. Written as DNA, the CDR3 is TGTGCCAGCAGTTTATCAGGGGGGACCTACGAGCAGTACTTC. It yields the protein CASSLSGGTYEQYF. V is TRBV27 and J is TRBJ2-7; either TRBD1 or TRBD2 may supply D (6 bases each). The germline CDR1 and CDR2 sequences are MNHEY and SMNVEV (reference sequence). The CDR3 spans 14 residues. Trimming removed 0 bases from V and 2 bases from J, with 8 bases in between.

This clonotype has at least ten counts. The chain carries TRBV28 and TRBJ2-7, with 9 bases fitting TRBD2. The germline CDR1 and CDR2 sequences are MDHEN and SYDVKM. This CDR3 region has 18 residues. Unmatched junction bases numbered 22, after V lost 6 bases and J lost 7 bases. The CDR3 loop is CASSSGGSREGPIHEQYF. CDR3 DNA: TGTGCCAGCAGCTCTGGTGGGTCGCGGGAGGGCCCCATTCATGAGCAGTACTTC.

The J gene is TRBJ2-7, the V gene TRBV29-1, with a tentative D call TRBD1 (5 bases). V lost 6 bases and J 4 bases, leaving 13 bases between the germline ends. This CDR3 spans 12 amino acids. CDR1 is SQVTM and CDR2 is ANQGSEA in the germline V gene. CDR3 nucleotide sequence: TGCAGCGTGGAGACAGATCTTTACGAGCAGTACTTC. This sequence encodes CSVETDLYEQYF.

The V gene is TRBV15, the J gene TRBJ2-1; perhaps D is TRBD1 or TRBD2 (5 bases each). The CDR3 loop spans 16 amino acids. Germline V gene data show CDR1 as LNHNV and CDR2 as YYDKDF (reference sequence). Between the trimmed V and J ends, which lost 1 base and 5 bases, there was a span of 15 bases. DNA of the CDR3: TGTGCCACCAGCAGAGGGGGGAATCCAGCCAACAATGAGCAGTTCTTC. Its translation: CATSRGGNPANNEQFF.

The chain combines TRBV2 with TRBJ2-1, with unresolved D. CDR3 length: 14 residues. Germline V gene lookup returns CDR1 SNHLY and CDR2 FYNNEI. The V end was cut by 8 bases, the J end by 5 bases, with 16 bases between. This CDR3 is CASLRVSQDNEQFF. The CDR3 DNA follows: TGTGCCAGCTTACGGGTCTCCCAAGACAATGAGCAGTTCTTC.

The V gene is TRBV29-1, the J gene TRBJ2-7, with 12 bases fitting TRBD1. V trimming: 1 base; J trimming: 3 bases; junction bases outside the gene matches: 4. CDR1 and CDR2 (germline): SQVTM, ANQGSEA. The CDR3 has 15 amino acids. CDR3: CSVEARDRGHYEQYF. CDR3 DNA: TGCAGCGTTGAAGCCCGGGACAGGGGGCACTACGAGCAGTACTTC.

The table lists this clonotype with many counts. This chain joins TRBV7-9 and TRBJ1-2; D might be TRBD1 (5 bases). From germline, CDR1 is SEHNR and CDR2 FQNEAQ (reference sequence). This CDR3 is 12 amino acids long. The germline V and J ends were trimmed by 3 bases and 7 bases, with 9 bases remaining between them. CDR3 sequence (DNA): TGTGCCAGCAGCTTGGGGGGACTTGGCTACACCTTC. Its protein product is CASSLGGLGYTF.

In this sample, this clonotype turned up many times. The chain couples TRBV10-3 to TRBJ2-1, with D perhaps assigned TRBD1 or TRBD2 (6 bases each). V lost 5 bases and J lost 4, with 30 bases in between. The CDR3 covers 20 residues. The germline V gene has CDR1 ENHRY and CDR2 SYGVKD. The CDR3, as DNA: TGTGCCATCAGTACCACCCTTGGGGGCGGACCCAGGGGAGGTTACAATGAGCAGTTCTTC. Translation: CAISTTLGGGPRGGYNEQFF.

There are a few counts of this clonotype. The V and J genes are TRBV19 and TRBJ1-5; weak D call: TRBD1 (6 bases). The V end lost 2 bases, the J end lost 7 bases, and 9 bases lay between the germline ends. Germline CDR1 reads LNHDA; CDR2 reads SQIVND (reference sequence). The CDR3 covers 13 residues. CDR3 amino acids: CASSIRQEQPQHF. CDR3 DNA sequence: TGTGCCAGTAGTATAAGACAGGAACAGCCCCAGCATTTT.

This chain links TRBV28 with TRBJ2-7; D may be TRBD2 (6 bases). The ends were cut back, 3 bases at V and 5 bases at J, with 20 bases in the middle. The CDR3 contains 16 residues. Germline CDR1 MDHEN, CDR2 SYDVKM. The CDR3: CASSFPSLRERNEQYF. The CDR3 DNA sequence: TGTGCCAGCAGTTTTCCTTCTTTACGGGAGAGAAACGAGCAGTACTTC.

The chain carries TRBV6-1 and TRBJ2-1; 10 positions agree with TRBD2. V shed 6 bases and J 7 bases; nucleotides not matched to a gene: 6. Looked up from germline, CDR1 is MNHNS and CDR2 is SASEGT. This CDR3 has 14 amino acids. CDR3 nucleotides: TGTGCCAGCAGAGTAGCGGGAGGAGGGAATGAGCAGTTCTTC. This gives the protein CASRVAGGGNEQFF.

V is TRBV5-1 and J is TRBJ2-1; TRBD2 agrees at 11 bases. Germline V gives CDR1 SGHRS, CDR2 YFSETQ. The V and J ends lost 3 bases and 5 bases, in that order; junction bases with no gene match: 4. The CDR3 consists of 15 residues. As DNA, the CDR3 is TGCGCCAGCAGCTGGGGACTAGCGGCGAACAATGAGCAGTTCTTC. It translates to CASSWGLAANNEQFF.

In this sample, this clonotype turned up many times. The rearrangement links TRBV10-3 to TRBJ1-2; D is undetermined. There are 13 residues in the CDR3. Germline CDR1 and CDR2: ENHRY and SYGVKD. Trimming removed 3 bases from V and 4 bases from J, with 9 bases in between. CDR3: CAISDRAFYGYTF. CDR3 DNA sequence: TGTGCCATCAGTGATCGGGCTTTCTATGGCTACACCTTC.

At least ten counts were recorded for this clonotype. This chain joins TRBV18 and TRBJ1-6, with D uncertain. Germline CDR1 is KGHSH and CDR2 is LQKENI. The CDR3 length is 16 residues. Trimming stripped 1 base from V and 9 bases from J, with 16 bases between. The CDR3: CASSPQPGSHSSPLHF. The CDR3, as DNA: TGTGCCAGCTCACCACAACCGGGGTCTCATAGTTCACCCCTCCACTTT.

This clonotype was seen ten or more times. This CDR3 reads CASSQAHGQGGNEQFF. The CDR3 nucleotides read TGTGCCAGCAGCCAAGCTCACGGACAGGGGGGCAATGAGCAGTTCTTC. V is TRBV3-1 and J is TRBJ2-1; 10 bases match TRBD1. The germline CDR1 and CDR2 sequences are LGHDT and YNNKEL (reference sequence). The J segment lost 6 bases and the V segment lost 1 base, leaving 6 bases of the junction unmatched. CDR3 size: 16 residues.

Ten or more counts support this clonotype. This chain links TRBV28 with TRBJ2-1; D is unresolved. Germline lookup yields CDR1 MDHEN and CDR2 SYDVKM. CDR3 length: 15 residues. V was clipped by 6 bases and J by 0 bases, with 12 bases between them. The chain's CDR3 is CASRDPRGSYNEQFF. The CDR3 bases are TGTGCCAGCAGAGACCCTAGAGGCTCCTACAATGAGCAGTTCTTC.

This sequence joins TRBV28 and TRBJ1-1; D gene ambiguous. The V gene lost 6 bases and the J gene lost 8 bases, with 16 bases spanning the gap. Germline-derived CDR1 and CDR2 are MDHEN and SYDVKM. The CDR3 runs 13 residues. Here the CDR3 reads CASSPGYLVEAFF. The CDR3 DNA reads as TGTGCCAGCAGCCCGGGTTATTTAGTGGAAGCTTTCTTT.

This clonotype was seen only a few times. The chain uses TRBV6-1 and TRBJ2-7; 7 bases are shared with TRBD2. V was clipped by 7 bases and J by 2 bases; unmatched bases: 14. This CDR3 is 16 amino acids long. The germline CDR1 and CDR2 sequences are MNHNS and SASEGT. The CDR3, as DNA: TGTGCCAGCAACATGAGGTTGGGGGGGTATCCCTACGAGCAGTACTTC. Translation gives CASNMRLGGYPYEQYF.

This clonotype was observed once. This could be a read error, since a much larger clone is one nucleotide away. The gene calls are TRBV29-1 and TRBJ2-1; 9 bases fit TRBD2. This CDR3 region has 16 residues. The germline CDR1 and CDR2 sequences are SQVTM and ANQGSEA. The CDR3 here is CSVVPPTSGLYNEQIF. CDR3 nucleotides: TGCAGCGTTGTTCCCCCGACTAGCGGCCTATACAATGAGCAGATCTTC.

This clonotype has ten or more counts. The CDR3 nucleotides read TGCGCCAGCAGCCAAGAGAGCGAGGGGGTGGGGACCGGGGAGCTGTTTTTT. Amino acid sequence: CASSQESEGVGTGELFF. The chain has TRBV4-3 and TRBJ2-2; tentatively, D is TRBD1 (6 bases). This CDR3 contains 17 residues. V gave up 0 bases and J gave up 5 bases, with 16 bases separating them. The germline V gene encodes CDR1 LGHNA and CDR2 YSLEER.